This T cell receptor beta chain was recorded in a study of blood T cell repertoires in COVID-19. The wider study: There were acute and convalescent COVID-19 samples, and they came from the United States, Italy and Spain. The analysed material was cDNA or gDNA that came from T cells, B-cell-depleted T cells, or PBMCs.

As handled by the study authors: How many nucleated cells were present was estimated from reference gene primer amplification. Clones were read by immunoSEQ multiplex PCR, and TCRdb kept only the in-frame ones, dropping some. Clone size and the V and J calls come from that table; the DNA yielded D and trimming. The table records more than 20,000 clones, more than 80% of them present only once. V was trimmed by 2 bases and J by 1 base, leaving 11 bases between them. CDR1 is MNHNS, CDR2 SASEGT, per germline. The CDR3 spans 16 residues. This clone was counted a single time. The genes are TRBV6-1 and TRBJ1-4, with D unresolved. The TCR comes from a human donor in a cohort sampled during active COVID-19. The sequenced sample consisted of peripheral blood. CDR3 in DNA: TGTGCCAGCAGTGAAAAATACGGGAGAACTAATGAAAAACTGTTTTTT. It yields the protein CASSEKYGRTNEKLFF.